This TCR beta chain was retrieved from a study of blood T cell repertoires in COVID-19. Whole-study context: Both acute and convalescent COVID-19 samples were obtained from the United States, Italy and Spain. The cDNA or gDNA used as material had been derived from T cells, B-cell-depleted T cells, or PBMCs.

The authors' processing: Researchers report that nucleated cell counts were estimated from reference gene primer amplification. Here immunoSEQ multiplex PCR was the method, and the copy in TCRdb shows in-frame clones only, minus some. V and J calls and clone size are those listed in that table; D and trimming were worked out from the DNA. The sample has about 380,000 clones; approximately 80% are singletons. V trimming: 1 base; J trimming: 4 bases; junction bases outside the gene matches: 6. Germline lookup yields CDR1 MNHNS and CDR2 SASEGT. This CDR3 has 16 amino acids. This receptor was taken from a human donor with acute or convalescent COVID-19. The donor label of this sample is uncertain. The chain uses TRBV6-1 and TRBJ1-2, with 10 bases fitting TRBD1. The specimen sequenced was peripheral blood. Written as DNA, the CDR3 is TGTGCCAGCAGTGAAGTGACAGGGGGCGCACTCTATGGCTACACCTTC. Its translation: CASSEVTGGALYGYTF.